Below are 23 T cell receptor beta chains sequenced from a single sample in a study of yellow fever vaccine responses in identical twins. In TCRdb, the RT-PCR reads were re-called with MiXCR into one record per CDR3 protein. Of around 20,000 distinct CDR3 sequences listed, around 65% are singletons. The specimen comprised T cells from blood (PBMCs), unsorted or a sorted subset (not recorded which), sampled before or after yellow fever vaccination (not recorded which). These receptors originate from a woman in her late teens or twenties who received the yellow fever vaccine.

This rearrangement joins TRBV20-1 to TRBJ2-1; D may correspond to TRBD1 or TRBD2 (5 bases each). The CDR3 covers 11 residues. The germline V gene has CDR1 DFQATT and CDR2 SNEGSKA (reference sequence). V lost 6 bases and J lost 10, with 13 bases in between. The CDR3 reads CSATVRDEQFF. The CDR3, as DNA: TGCAGTGCCACGGTCCGGGACGAGCAGTTCTTC.

This chain links TRBV27 with TRBJ1-2; unclear D gene. Looked up from germline, CDR1 is MNHEY and CDR2 is SMNVEV (reference sequence). This CDR3 comprises 14 residues. Deletions cut 0 bases from V and 4 bases from J, with 9 bases between. CDR3 DNA sequence: TGTGCCAGCAGTTTATCCGCGCCCCCCTATGGCTACACCTTC. This gives the protein CASSLSAPPYGYTF.

V gene TRBV24-1 combines with J gene TRBJ2-7, with D unresolved. The CDR3 loop spans 11 amino acids. CDR1 KGHDR and CDR2 SFDVKD come from the germline V gene. V was clipped by 9 bases and J by 7 bases, with 12 bases between them. In nucleotides, the CDR3 is TGTGCCACCTGCTTGGTGGCTGAGCAGTACGTC. This gives the protein CATCLVAEQYV.

This chain's CDR3 is CASRMTGGTEAFF. The CDR3 coding sequence is TGTGCCAGCAGAATGACAGGGGGCACTGAAGCTTTCTTT. This sequence joins TRBV11-3 and TRBJ1-1; 9 bases are shared with TRBD1. The CDR3 is made up of 13 amino acids. Germline loops: CDR1 SGHNT, CDR2 YENEEA. With V trimmed by 6 bases and J by 4 bases, 3 bases remained unmatched.

This clonotype was seen a few times. V gene TRBV2 combines with J gene TRBJ2-1; no reliable D call. CDR3 size: 11 residues. The germline CDR1 and CDR2 sequences are SNHLY and FYNNEI. Between the trimmed V and J ends, which lost 4 bases and 5 bases, there was a span of 3 bases. The CDR3 protein is CASSGDNEQFF. The CDR3 DNA follows: TGTGCCAGCAGTGGGGACAATGAGCAGTTCTTC. The variable domain in full, with the rest retrieved from reference TRBV2 and TRBJ2-1, is EPEVTQTPSHQVTQMGQEVILRCVPISNHLYFYWYRQILGQKVEFLVSFYNNEISEKSEIFDDQFSVERPDGSNFTLKIRSTKLEDSAMYFCASSGDNEQFFGPGTRLTVL.

V is TRBV5-1 and J is TRBJ2-3; D call uncertain. Trimming pared 2 bases from V and 1 base from J, leaving 5 bases between. Germline CDR1 reads SGHRS; CDR2 reads YFSETQ. CDR3 length: 13 residues. CDR3: CASSLSRTDTQYF. For the CDR3, the DNA is TGCGCCAGCAGCTTATCCCGCACAGATACGCAGTATTTT.

The chain links TRBV18 to TRBJ2-1; D remains unclear. Looked up from germline, CDR1 is KGHSH and CDR2 is LQKENI. V was shortened by 4 bases and J by 3 bases, with 7 bases between the two germline ends. The length of the CDR3 is 13 residues. The CDR3 loop is CASSLAYYNEQFF. The CDR3 DNA is TGTGCCAGCTCACTGGCTTACTACAATGAGCAGTTCTTC.

V usage is TRBV7-9 and J usage is TRBJ2-1; unclear D gene. The germline V gene encodes CDR1 SEHNR and CDR2 FQNEAQ (reference sequence). This CDR3 comprises 11 residues. Trimming removed 7 bases at V and 7 bases at J, with 8 bases between. The CDR3 sequence: CASMLLNEQFF. CDR3 coding DNA: TGTGCCAGCATGCTTCTGAATGAGCAGTTCTTC.

This sequence joins TRBV29-1 and TRBJ2-4, with 8 nucleotides matching TRBD1. The germline CDR1 and CDR2 sequences are SQVTM and ANQGSEA. J lost 0 bases, V lost 6 bases, and 4 bases had no gene match. This CDR3 contains 14 residues. The CDR3 DNA sequence: TGCAGCGTGGGACAGGAACTAGCCAAAAACATTCAGTACTTC. Amino acid sequence: CSVGQELAKNIQYF.

The genes are TRBV20-1 and TRBJ1-2; D gene ambiguous. This CDR3 region has 14 residues. From germline, CDR1 is DFQATT and CDR2 SNEGSKA (reference sequence). The V end lost 3 bases, the J end lost 0 bases, and 11 bases lay between the germline ends. CDR3 amino acids: CSASWTVPNYGYTF. DNA for the CDR3: TGCAGTGCTAGCTGGACGGTTCCTAACTATGGCTACACCTTC.

The chain employs TRBV7-6 and TRBJ2-7; 8 positions agree with TRBD1. Germline assignment: CDR1 SGHVS and CDR2 FNYEAQ. This CDR3 is built from 15 residues. V dropped 0 bases and J dropped 5; count of bases not matched to a gene: 6. CDR3 nucleotides: TGTGCCAGCAGCTTAGCTCCAGGGGGCTTGGACGAGCAGTACGTC. Protein product: CASSLAPGGLDEQYV.

The CDR3 nucleotides read TGTGCCAGCGGAGGCCGGGACCCCTACAATGAGCAGTTCTTC. This sequence encodes CASGGRDPYNEQFF. The chain is built from TRBV2 and TRBJ2-1; D is possibly TRBD1 or TRBD2 (5 bases each). The CDR3 contains 14 residues. Germline loops: CDR1 SNHLY, CDR2 FYNNEI. Trimming cost V 8 bases and J 2 bases, with 13 bases left between them.

The chain carries TRBV11-1 and TRBJ1-1; no definite D call. The CDR3 loop spans 13 amino acids. The ends were cut back, 1 base at V and 3 bases at J, with 6 bases in the middle. Germline CDR1 SGHAT, CDR2 FQDESV (reference sequence). The CDR3 sequence: CASSLVPHTEAFF. DNA of the CDR3: TGTGCCAGCAGCTTAGTCCCACACACTGAAGCTTTCTTT.

This chain uses TRBV4-2 with TRBJ2-7, with D possibly being TRBD1 (5 bases). The germline gives CDR1 LGHNA, CDR2 YNFKEQ. This CDR3 is built from 17 residues. Deletions cut 0 bases from V and 2 bases from J, with 17 bases between. As DNA, the CDR3 is TGTGCCAGCAGCCAAGATAACAGGCTAACTCGACCCTACGAGCAGTACTTC. It is translated as CASSQDNRLTRPYEQYF.

The V call is TRBV20-1, the J call TRBJ2-5; 11 nucleotides align to TRBD2. Germline loops: CDR1 DFQATT, CDR2 SNEGSKA (reference sequence). J lost 9 bases, V lost 0 bases, and 12 bases had no gene match. This CDR3 spans 16 amino acids. The CDR3 DNA follows: TGCAGTGCTAGAGATGTAGCGGGGGGGCCCCCATGGGCCCAGTACTTC. It yields the protein CSARDVAGGPPWAQYF.

This rearrangement joins TRBV11-1 to TRBJ2-6, with D possibly being TRBD1 (5 bases). Between the trimmed V and J ends, which lost 1 base and 0 bases, there was a span of 7 bases. Germline assignment: CDR1 SGHAT and CDR2 FQDESV (reference sequence). The CDR3 is made up of 16 amino acids. Here the CDR3 reads CASSLVRVSGANVLTF. The CDR3 coding sequence is TGTGCCAGCAGCTTAGTCAGGGTCTCTGGGGCCAACGTCCTGACTTTC.

The chain carries TRBV4-1 and TRBJ2-7, with D possibly being TRBD1 or TRBD2 (5 bases each). The germline V and J ends were trimmed by 4 bases and 1 base, with 11 bases remaining between them. This CDR3 comprises 14 residues. Germline V gene sequence: CDR1 MGHRA, CDR2 YSYEKL. CDR3 loop: CASSPLGTSYEQYF. The CDR3, as DNA: TGCGCCAGCAGCCCCCTCGGGACGTCCTACGAGCAGTACTTC.

The chain employs TRBV7-8 and TRBJ1-1; D gene unclear. The germline V and J ends were trimmed by 2 bases and 1 base, with 5 bases remaining between them. The CDR3 is 13 residues long. Per the germline V gene, CDR1 is SGHVS and CDR2 is FQNEAQ. The CDR3 here is CASSLTQNTEAFF. The CDR3 DNA is TGTGCCAGCAGCTTAACACAGAACACTGAAGCTTTCTTT.

This clonotype was observed a handful of times. This sequence joins TRBV11-2 and TRBJ2-1, with 7 positions matching TRBD1. V was pared by 5 bases and J by 3 bases, with 7 bases of the junction left unmatched. Germline V lookup: CDR1 SGHAT, CDR2 FQNNGV. The CDR3 length is 15 residues. The CDR3 DNA reads as TGTGCCAGCAGCCCAGGGACAGCACGCTACAATGAGCAGTTCTTC. This translates into CASSPGTARYNEQFF.

J is TRBJ2-1 and V is TRBV28; 7 positions match TRBD2. This CDR3 is built from 14 residues. V shed 4 bases and J 8 bases; nucleotides not matched to a gene: 8. The germline V gene encodes CDR1 MDHEN and CDR2 SYDVKM. The CDR3 DNA follows: TGTGCCAGCAGTTACGGGACTAAAACACATGAGCAGTTCTTC. Protein: CASSYGTKTHEQFF.

The V gene is TRBV28, the J gene TRBJ2-7; D not resolved. The CDR3 extends over 12 amino acids. Between the trimmed V and J ends, which lost 8 bases and 6 bases, there was a span of 14 bases. Germline V CDR1 and CDR2: MDHEN, SYDVKM. The chain's CDR3 is CASALGLGEQYF. Here the CDR3 DNA reads TGTGCCAGCGCCCTCGGCCTGGGCGAGCAGTACTTC.

The chain is built from TRBV4-1 and TRBJ2-1, with D maybe TRBD1 (6 bases). V lost 0 bases and J 6 bases, leaving 12 bases between the germline ends. CDR1 and CDR2 from the germline V gene are MGHRA and YSYEKL. The CDR3 has 15 residues. The CDR3 spells CASSQDVGGFNEQFF. CDR3 DNA: TGCGCCAGCAGCCAAGACGTAGGGGGTTTCAATGAGCAGTTCTTC.

The J gene is TRBJ2-7, the V gene TRBV12-3 or TRBV12-4, with TRBD2 as a possible D gene (5 bases). This CDR3 has 12 residues. Deletions cut 3 bases from V and 3 bases from J, with 6 bases between. The CDR3 region has the DNA TGTGCCAGCAGTTTGAGCGGCTACGAGCAGTACTTC. Translated: CASSLSGYEQYF.